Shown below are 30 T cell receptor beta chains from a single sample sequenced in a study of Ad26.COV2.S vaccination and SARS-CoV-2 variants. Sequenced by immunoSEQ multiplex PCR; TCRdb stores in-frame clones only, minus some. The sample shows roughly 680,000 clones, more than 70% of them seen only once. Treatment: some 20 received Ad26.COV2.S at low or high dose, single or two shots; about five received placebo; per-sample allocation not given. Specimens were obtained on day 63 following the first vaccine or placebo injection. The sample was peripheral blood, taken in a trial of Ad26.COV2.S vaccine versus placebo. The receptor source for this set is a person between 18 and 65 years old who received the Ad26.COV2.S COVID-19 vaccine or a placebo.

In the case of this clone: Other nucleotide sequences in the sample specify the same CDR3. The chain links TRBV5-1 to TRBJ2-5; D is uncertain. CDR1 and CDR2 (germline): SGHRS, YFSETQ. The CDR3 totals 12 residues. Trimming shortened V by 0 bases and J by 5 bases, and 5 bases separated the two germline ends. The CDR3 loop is CASSLEGETQYF. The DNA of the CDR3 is TGCGCCAGCAGCTTGGAGGGCGAGACCCAGTACTTC.

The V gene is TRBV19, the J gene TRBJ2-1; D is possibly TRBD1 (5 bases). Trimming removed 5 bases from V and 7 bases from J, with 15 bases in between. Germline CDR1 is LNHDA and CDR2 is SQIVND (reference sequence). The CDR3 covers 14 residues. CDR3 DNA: TGTGCCAGTAGTCGACAATTCAGGGATAATGAGCAGTTCTTC. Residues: CASSRQFRDNEQFF.

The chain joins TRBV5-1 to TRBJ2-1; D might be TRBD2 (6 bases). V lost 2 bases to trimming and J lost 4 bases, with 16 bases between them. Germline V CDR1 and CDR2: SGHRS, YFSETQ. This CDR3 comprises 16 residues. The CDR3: CASSLSRDFPYNEQFF. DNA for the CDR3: TGCGCCAGCAGCTTATCCCGGGACTTTCCGTACAATGAGCAGTTCTTC.

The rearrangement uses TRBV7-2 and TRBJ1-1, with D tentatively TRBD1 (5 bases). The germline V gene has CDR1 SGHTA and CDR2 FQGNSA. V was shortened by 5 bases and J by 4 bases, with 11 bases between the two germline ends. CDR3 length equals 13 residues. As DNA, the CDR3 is TGTGCCAGCAGCACCGATGGGGGCACTGAAGCTTTCTTT. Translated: CASSTDGGTEAFF.

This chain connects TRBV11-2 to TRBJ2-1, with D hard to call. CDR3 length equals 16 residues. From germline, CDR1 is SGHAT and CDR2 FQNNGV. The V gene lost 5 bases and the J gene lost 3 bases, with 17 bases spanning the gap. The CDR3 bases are TGTGCCAGCAGCCCCTCGGGCGGAGTAAACTACAATGAGCAGTTCTTC. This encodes CASSPSGGVNYNEQFF. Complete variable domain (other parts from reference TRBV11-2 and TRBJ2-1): EAGVAQSPRYKIIEKRQSVAFWCNPISGHATLYWYQQILGQGPKLLIQFQNNGVVDDSQLPKDRFSAERLKGVDSTLKIQPAKLEDSAVYLCASSPSGGVNYNEQFFGPGTRLTVL.

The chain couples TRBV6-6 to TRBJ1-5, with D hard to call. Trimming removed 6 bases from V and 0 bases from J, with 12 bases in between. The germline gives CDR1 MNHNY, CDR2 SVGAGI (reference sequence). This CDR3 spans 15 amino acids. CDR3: CASSQLTVSNQPQHF. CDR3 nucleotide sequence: TGTGCCAGCAGCCAACTTACAGTTAGCAATCAGCCCCAGCATTTT.

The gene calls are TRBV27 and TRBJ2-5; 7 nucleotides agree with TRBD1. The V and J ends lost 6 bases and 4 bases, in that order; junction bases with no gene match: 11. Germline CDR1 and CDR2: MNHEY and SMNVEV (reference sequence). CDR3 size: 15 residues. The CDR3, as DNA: TGTGCCAGCAGGGCCGGGACAGTTAGATCAGAGACCCAGTACTTC. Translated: CASRAGTVRSETQYF.

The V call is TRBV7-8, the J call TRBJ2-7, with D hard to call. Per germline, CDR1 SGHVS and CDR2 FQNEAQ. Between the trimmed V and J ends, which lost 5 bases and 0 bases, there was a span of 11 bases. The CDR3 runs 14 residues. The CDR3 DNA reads TGTGCCAGCAGCGCCGGCCGGAGCTCCTACGAGCAGTACTTC. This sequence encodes CASSAGRSSYEQYF.

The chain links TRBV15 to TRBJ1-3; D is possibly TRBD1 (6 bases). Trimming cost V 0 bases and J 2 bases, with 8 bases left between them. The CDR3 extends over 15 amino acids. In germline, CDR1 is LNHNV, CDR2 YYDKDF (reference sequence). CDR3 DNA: TGTGCCACCAGCAGAGACTGGGGGCCTGGAAACACCATATATTTT. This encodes CATSRDWGPGNTIYF.

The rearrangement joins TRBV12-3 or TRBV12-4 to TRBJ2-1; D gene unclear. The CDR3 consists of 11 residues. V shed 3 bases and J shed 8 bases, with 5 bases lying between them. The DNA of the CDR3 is TGTGCCAGCAGTTTGGTGGATGAGCAGTTCTTC. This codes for CASSLVDEQFF.

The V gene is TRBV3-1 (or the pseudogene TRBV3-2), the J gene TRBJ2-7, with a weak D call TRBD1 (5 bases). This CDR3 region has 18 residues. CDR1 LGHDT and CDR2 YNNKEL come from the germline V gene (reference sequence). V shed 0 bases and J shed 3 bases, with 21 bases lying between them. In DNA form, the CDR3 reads TGTGCCAGCAGCCAAGAACCCTCTGACAGAATAAGGGGCTACGAGCAGTACTTC. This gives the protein CASSQEPSDRIRGYEQYF.

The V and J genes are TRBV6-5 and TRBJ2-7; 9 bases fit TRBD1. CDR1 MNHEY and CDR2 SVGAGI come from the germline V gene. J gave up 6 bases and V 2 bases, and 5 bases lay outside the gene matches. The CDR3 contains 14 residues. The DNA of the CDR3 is TGTGCCAGCAGTTACCAGGGACAGGGCAGCGAGCAGTACTTC. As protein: CASSYQGQGSEQYF.

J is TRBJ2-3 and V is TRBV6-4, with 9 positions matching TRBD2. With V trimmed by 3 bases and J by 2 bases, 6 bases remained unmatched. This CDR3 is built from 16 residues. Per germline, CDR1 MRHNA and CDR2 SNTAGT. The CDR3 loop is CASSDGAGGLTDTQYF. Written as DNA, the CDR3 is TGTGCCAGCAGTGATGGAGCGGGAGGCCTCACAGATACGCAGTATTTT.

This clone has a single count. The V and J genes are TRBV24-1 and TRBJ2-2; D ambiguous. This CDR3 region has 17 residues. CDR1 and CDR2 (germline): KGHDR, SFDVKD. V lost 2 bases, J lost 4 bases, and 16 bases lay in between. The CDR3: CATSDSLTGVGTGELFF. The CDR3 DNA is TGTGCCACCAGTGATTCCCTGACTGGGGTTGGCACCGGGGAGCTGTTTTTT.

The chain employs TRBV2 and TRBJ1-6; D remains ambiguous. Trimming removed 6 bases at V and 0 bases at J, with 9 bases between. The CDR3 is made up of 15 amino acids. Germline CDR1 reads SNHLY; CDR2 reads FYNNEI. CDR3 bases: TGTGCCAGCAGCGGACTGAGCTCCTATAATTCACCCCTCCACTTT. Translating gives CASSGLSSYNSPLHF. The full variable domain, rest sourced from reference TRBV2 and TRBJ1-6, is EPEVTQTPSHQVTQMGQEVILRCVPISNHLYFYWYRQILGQKVEFLVSFYNNEISEKSEIFDDQFSVERPDGSNFTLKIRSTKLEDSAMYFCASSGLSSYNSPLHFGNGTRLTVT.

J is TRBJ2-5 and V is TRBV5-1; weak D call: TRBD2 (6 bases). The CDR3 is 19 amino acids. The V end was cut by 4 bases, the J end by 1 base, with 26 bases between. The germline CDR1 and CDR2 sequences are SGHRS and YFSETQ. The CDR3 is CASSALSRSGGNSQETQYF. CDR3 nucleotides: TGCGCCAGCAGCGCGTTGTCCAGGTCCGGGGGTAATTCCCAAGAGACCCAGTACTTC.

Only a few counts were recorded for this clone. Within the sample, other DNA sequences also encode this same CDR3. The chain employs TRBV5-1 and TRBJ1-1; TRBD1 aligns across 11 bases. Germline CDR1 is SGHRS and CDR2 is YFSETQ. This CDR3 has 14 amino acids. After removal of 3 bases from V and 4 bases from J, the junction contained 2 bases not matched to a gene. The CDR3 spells CASSSGTGGTEAFF. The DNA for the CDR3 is TGCGCCAGCAGCTCCGGGACAGGGGGCACTGAAGCTTTCTTT.

CDR3 sequence (DNA): TGTGCCAGCAGTTTTGGACAGGTGAACACTGAAGCTTTCTTT. Amino acids: CASSFGQVNTEAFF. The V and J genes are TRBV27 and TRBJ1-1; 7 nucleotides line up with TRBD1. After removal of 3 bases from V and 0 bases from J, the junction contained 1 base not matched to a gene. The germline V gene has CDR1 MNHEY and CDR2 SMNVEV (reference sequence). The CDR3 has 14 amino acids.

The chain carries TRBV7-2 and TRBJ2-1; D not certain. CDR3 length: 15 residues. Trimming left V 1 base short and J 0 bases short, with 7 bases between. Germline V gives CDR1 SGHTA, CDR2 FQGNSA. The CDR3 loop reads CASSLVGDSYNEQFF. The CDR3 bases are TGTGCCAGCAGCTTAGTTGGGGACTCCTACAATGAGCAGTTCTTC.

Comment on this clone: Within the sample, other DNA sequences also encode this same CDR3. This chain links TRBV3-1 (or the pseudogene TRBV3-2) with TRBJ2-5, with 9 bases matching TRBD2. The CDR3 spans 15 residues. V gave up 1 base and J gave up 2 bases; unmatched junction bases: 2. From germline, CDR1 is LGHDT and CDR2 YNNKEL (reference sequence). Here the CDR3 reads CASSQGTSGQETQYF. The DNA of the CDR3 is TGTGCCAGCAGCCAAGGAACTAGCGGGCAAGAGACCCAGTACTTC.

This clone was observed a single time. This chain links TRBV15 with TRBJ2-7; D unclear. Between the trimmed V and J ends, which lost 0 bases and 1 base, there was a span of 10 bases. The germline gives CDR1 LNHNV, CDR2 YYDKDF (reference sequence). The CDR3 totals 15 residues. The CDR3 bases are TGTGCCACCAGCAGAGAGGGCGGTTTATCCTACGAGCAGTACTTC. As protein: CATSREGGLSYEQYF.

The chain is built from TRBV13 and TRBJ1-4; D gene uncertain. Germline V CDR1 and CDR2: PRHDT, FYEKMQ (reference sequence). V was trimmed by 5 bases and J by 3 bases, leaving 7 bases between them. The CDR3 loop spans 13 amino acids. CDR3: CASSRRANEKLFF. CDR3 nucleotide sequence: TGTGCCAGCAGCCGACGGGCTAATGAAAAACTGTTTTTT.

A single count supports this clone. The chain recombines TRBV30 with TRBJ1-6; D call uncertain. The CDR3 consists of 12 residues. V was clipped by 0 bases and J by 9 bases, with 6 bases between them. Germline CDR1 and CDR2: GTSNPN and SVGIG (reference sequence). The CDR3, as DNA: TGTGCCTGGAGTGTGGACCGTTCACCCCTCCACTTT. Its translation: CAWSVDRSPLHF.

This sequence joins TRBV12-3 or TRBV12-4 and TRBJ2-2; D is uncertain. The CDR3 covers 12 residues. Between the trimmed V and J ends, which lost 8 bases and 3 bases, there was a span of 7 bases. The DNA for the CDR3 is TGTGCCAGCGCGCGAGACACCGGGGAGCTGTTTTTT. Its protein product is CASARDTGELFF.

This CDR3 reads CAWSKYAGTGETQYF. The CDR3, as DNA: TGTGCCTGGAGTAAATACGCCGGGACGGGAGAGACCCAGTACTTC. The gene calls are TRBV30 and TRBJ2-5; D may correspond to TRBD1 or TRBD2 (5 bases each). CDR3 size: 15 residues. Trimming took off 2 bases at V and 4 bases at J, with 17 bases between the two ends. Germline CDR1 is GTSNPN and CDR2 is SVGIG (reference sequence).

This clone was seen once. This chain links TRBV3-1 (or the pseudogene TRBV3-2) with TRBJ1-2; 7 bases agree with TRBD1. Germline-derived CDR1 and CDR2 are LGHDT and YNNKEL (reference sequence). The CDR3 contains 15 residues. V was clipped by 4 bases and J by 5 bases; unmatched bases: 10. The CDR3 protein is CASSPYLGTDYGYTF. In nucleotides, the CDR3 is TGTGCCAGCAGCCCCTACCTTGGGACAGATTATGGCTACACCTTC.

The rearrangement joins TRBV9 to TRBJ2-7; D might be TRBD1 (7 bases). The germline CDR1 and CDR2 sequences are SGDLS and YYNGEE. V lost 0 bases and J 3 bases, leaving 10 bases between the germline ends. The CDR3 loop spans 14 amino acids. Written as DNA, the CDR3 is TGTGCCAGCAGCGTAGGACAGGGAGGCTACGAGCAGTACTTC. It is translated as CASSVGQGGYEQYF.

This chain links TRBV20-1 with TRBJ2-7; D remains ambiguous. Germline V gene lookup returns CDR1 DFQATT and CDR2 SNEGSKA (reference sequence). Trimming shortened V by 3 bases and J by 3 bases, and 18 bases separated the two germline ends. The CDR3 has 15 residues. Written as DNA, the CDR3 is TGCAGTGCTAGTCCCACTCGGCGCGCGAACTACGAGCAGTACTTC. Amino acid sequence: CSASPTRRANYEQYF.

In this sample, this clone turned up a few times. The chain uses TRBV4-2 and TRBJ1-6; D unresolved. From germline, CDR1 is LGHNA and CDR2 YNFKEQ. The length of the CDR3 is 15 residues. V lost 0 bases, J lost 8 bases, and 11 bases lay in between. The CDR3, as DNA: TGTGCCAGCAGCCAAGATGAGGGAAGGTATTCACCCCTCCACTTT. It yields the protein CASSQDEGRYSPLHF.

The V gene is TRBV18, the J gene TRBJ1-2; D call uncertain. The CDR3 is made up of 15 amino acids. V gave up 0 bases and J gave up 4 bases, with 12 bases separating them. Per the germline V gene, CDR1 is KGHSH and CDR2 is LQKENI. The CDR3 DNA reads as TGTGCCAGCTCACCACCCGCAGCCGCCTCCTATGGCTACACCTTC. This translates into CASSPPAAASYGYTF.